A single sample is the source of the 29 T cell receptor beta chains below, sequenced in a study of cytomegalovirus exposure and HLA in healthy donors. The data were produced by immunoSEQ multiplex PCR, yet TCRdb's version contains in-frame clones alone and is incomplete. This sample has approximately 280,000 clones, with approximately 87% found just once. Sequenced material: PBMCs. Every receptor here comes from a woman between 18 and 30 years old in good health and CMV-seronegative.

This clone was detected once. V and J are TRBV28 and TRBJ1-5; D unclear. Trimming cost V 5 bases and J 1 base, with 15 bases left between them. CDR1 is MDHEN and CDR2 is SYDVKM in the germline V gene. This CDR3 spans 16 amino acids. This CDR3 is CASSAERKGSNQPQHF. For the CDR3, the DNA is TGTGCCAGCAGTGCAGAGCGGAAAGGCAGCAATCAGCCCCAGCATTTT.

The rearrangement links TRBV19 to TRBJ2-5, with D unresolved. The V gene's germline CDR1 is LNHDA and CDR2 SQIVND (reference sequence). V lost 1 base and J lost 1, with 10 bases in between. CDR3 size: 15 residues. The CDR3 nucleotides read TGTGCCAGTAGTATAGGAGGCCAGCTCCAAGAGACCCAGTACTTC. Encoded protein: CASSIGGQLQETQYF.

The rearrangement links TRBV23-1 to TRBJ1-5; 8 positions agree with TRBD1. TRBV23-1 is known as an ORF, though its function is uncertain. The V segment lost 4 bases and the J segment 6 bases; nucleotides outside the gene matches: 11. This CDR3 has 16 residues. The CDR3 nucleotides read TGCGCCAGCAGTCCCGTATTCGGACAGGGAGGTCAGCCCCAGCATTTT. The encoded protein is CASSPVFGQGGQPQHF.

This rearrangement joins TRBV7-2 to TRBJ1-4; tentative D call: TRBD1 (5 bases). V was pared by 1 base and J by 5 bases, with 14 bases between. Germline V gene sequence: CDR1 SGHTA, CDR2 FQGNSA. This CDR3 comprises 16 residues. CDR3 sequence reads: CASSLEPGLGNEKLFF. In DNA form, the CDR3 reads TGTGCCAGCAGCTTAGAGCCAGGGCTAGGAAATGAAAAACTGTTTTTT.

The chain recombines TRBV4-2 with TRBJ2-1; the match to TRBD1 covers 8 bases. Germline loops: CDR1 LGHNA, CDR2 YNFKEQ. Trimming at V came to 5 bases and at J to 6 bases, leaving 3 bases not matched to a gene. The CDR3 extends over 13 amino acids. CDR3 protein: CASSSDRGNEQFF. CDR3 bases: TGTGCCAGCAGCTCCGACAGGGGCAATGAGCAGTTCTTC.

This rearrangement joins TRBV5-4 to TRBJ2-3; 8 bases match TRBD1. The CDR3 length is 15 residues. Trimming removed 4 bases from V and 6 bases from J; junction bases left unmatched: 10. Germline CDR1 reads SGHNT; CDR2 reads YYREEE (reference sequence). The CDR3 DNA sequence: TGTGCCAGCAGCATTCCGGGACAGGAAAGCGATACGCAGTATTTT. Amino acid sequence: CASSIPGQESDTQYF. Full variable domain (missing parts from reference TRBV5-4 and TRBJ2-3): ETGVTQSPTHLIKTRGQQVTLRCSSQSGHNTVSWYQQALGQGPQFIFQYYREEENGRGNFPPRFSGLQFPNYSSELNVNALELDDSALYLCASSIPGQESDTQYFGPGTRLTVL.

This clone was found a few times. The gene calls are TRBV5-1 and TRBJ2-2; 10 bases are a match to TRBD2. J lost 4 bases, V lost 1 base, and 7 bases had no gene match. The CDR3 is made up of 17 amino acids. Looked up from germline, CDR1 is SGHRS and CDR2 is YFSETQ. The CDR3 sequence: CASSLSSGRVSTGELFF. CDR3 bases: TGCGCCAGCAGCTTGAGCAGCGGGAGGGTCTCCACCGGGGAGCTGTTTTTT.

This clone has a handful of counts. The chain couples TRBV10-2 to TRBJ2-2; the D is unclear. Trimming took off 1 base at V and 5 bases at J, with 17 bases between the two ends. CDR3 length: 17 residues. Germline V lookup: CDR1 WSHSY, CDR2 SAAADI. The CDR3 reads CASSELSVAMITGELFF. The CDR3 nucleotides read TGCGCCAGCAGTGAGTTAAGCGTCGCGATGATAACCGGGGAGCTGTTTTTT.

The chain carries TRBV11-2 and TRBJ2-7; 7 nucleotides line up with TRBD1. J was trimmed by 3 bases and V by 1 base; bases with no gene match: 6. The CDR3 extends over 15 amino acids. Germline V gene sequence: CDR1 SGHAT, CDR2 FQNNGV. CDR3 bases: TGTGCCAGCAGCTTAGGCCCGACAGGGAACTACGAGCAGTACTTC. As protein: CASSLGPTGNYEQYF. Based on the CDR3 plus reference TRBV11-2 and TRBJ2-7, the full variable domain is EAGVAQSPRYKIIEKRQSVAFWCNPISGHATLYWYQQILGQGPKLLIQFQNNGVVDDSQLPKDRFSAERLKGVDSTLKIQPAKLEDSAVYLCASSLGPTGNYEQYFGPGTRLTVT.

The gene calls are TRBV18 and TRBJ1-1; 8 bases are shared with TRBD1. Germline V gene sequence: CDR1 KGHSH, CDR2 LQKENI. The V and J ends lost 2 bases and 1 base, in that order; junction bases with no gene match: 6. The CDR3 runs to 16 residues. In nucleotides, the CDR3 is TGTGCCAGCTCACCATCGGGCAGGGGGCAGAACACTGAAGCTTTCTTT. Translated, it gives CASSPSGRGQNTEAFF.

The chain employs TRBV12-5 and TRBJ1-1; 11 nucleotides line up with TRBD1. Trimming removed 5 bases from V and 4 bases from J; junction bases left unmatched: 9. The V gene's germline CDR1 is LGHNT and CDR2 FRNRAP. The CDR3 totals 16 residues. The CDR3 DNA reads TGTGCTAGTGGTCCCCGGACAGGGGGCGGGGTCACTGAAGCTTTCTTT. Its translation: CASGPRTGGGVTEAFF.

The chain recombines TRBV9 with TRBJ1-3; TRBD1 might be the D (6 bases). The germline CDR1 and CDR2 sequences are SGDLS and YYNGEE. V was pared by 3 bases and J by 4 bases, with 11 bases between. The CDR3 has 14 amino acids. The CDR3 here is CASSEQGLGNTIYF. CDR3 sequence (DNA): TGTGCCAGCAGCGAACAGGGTTTGGGAAACACCATATATTTT.

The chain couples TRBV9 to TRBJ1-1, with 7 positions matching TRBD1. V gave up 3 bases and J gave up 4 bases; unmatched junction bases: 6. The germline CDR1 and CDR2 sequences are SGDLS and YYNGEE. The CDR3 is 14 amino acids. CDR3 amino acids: CASSATGDGTEAFF. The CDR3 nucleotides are TGTGCCAGCAGCGCCACAGGGGATGGCACTGAAGCTTTCTTT.

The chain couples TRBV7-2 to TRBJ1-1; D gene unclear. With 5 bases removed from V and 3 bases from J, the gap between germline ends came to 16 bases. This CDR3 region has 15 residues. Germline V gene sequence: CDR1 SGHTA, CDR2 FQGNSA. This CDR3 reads CASSPPSGRHTEAFF. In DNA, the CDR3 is TGTGCCAGCAGCCCCCCCAGCGGTAGGCACACTGAAGCTTTCTTT.

CDR3 in DNA: TGTGCCAGCAGCTCTGAGTCCGAGCTACGAGAAAAACTGTTTTTT. This sequence encodes CASSSESELREKLFF. The rearrangement joins TRBV7-9 to TRBJ1-4, with D unclear. CDR1 and CDR2 from the germline V gene are SEHNR and FQNEAQ (reference sequence). CDR3 length: 15 residues. Trimming took off 4 bases at V and 8 bases at J, with 17 bases between the two ends.

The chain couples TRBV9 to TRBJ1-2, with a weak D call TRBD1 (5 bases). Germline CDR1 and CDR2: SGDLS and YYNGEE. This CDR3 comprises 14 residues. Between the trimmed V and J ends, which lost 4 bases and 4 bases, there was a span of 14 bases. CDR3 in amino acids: CASSPPGRGYGYTF. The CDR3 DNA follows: TGTGCCAGCAGCCCACCGGGGAGGGGCTATGGCTACACCTTC.

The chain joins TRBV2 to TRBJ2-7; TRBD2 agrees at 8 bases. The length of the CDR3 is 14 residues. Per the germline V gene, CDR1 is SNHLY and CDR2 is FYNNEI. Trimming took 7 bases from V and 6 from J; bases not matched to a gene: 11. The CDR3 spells CASNELAGGSEQYF. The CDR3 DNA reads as TGTGCCAGCAACGAGTTGGCGGGAGGTAGCGAGCAGTACTTC.

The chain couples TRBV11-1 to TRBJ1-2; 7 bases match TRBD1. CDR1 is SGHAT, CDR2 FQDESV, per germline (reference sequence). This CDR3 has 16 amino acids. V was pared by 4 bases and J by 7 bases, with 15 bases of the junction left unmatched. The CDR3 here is CASSSTRQGDIFGYTF. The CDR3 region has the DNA TGTGCCAGCAGCTCCACCAGGCAGGGGGATATCTTTGGCTACACCTTC.

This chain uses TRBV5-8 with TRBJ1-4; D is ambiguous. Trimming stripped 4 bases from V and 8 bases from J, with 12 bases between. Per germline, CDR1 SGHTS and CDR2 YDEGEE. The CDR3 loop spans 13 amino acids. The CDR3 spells CASSLQPGEKLFF. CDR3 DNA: TGTGCCAGCAGCCTGCAACCGGGGGAAAAACTGTTTTTT.

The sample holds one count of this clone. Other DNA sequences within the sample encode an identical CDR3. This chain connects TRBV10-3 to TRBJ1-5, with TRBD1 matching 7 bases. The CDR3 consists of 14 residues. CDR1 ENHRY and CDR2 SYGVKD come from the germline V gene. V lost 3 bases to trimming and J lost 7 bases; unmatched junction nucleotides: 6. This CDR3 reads CAISDRQGGQPQHF. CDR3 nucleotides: TGTGCCATCAGTGATAGACAGGGTGGGCAGCCCCAGCATTTT.

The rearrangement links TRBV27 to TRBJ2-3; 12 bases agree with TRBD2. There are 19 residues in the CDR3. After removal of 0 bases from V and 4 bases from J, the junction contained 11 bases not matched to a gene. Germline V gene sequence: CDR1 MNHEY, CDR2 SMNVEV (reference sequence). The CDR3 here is CASSLSRTSGTSSADTQYF. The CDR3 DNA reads TGTGCCAGCAGTTTATCCCGGACTAGCGGGACGAGTTCCGCAGATACGCAGTATTTT.

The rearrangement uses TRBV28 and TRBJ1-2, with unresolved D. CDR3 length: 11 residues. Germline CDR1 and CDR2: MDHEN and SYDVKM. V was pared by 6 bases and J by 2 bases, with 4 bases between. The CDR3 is CASSLNYGYTF. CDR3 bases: TGTGCCAGCAGCCTCAACTATGGCTACACCTTC.

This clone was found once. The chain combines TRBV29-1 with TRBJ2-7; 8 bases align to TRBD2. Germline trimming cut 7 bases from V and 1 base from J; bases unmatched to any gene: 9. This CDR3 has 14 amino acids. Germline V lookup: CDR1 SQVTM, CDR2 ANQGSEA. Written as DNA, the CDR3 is TGCAGCGCTAGGCCACGGGAGGGGTCCTACGAGCAGTACTTC. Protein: CSARPREGSYEQYF.

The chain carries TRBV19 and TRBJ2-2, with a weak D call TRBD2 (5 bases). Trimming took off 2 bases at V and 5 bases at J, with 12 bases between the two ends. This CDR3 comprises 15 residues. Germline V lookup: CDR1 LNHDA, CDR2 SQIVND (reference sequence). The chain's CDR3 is CASSIRTSVTGELFF. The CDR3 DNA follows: TGTGCCAGTAGTATAAGGACTTCGGTAACCGGGGAGCTGTTTTTT. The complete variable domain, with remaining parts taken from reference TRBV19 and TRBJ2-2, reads DGGITQSPKYLFRKEGQNVTLSCEQNLNHDAMYWYRQDPGQGLRLIYYSQIVNDFQKGDIAEGYSVSREKKESFPLTVTSAQKNPTAFYLCASSIRTSVTGELFFGEGSRLTVL.

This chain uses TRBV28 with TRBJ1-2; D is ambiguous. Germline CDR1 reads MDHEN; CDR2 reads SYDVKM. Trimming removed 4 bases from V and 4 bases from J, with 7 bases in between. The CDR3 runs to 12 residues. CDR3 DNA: TGTGCCAGCAGTTACAGAATCTATGGCTACACCTTC. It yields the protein CASSYRIYGYTF.

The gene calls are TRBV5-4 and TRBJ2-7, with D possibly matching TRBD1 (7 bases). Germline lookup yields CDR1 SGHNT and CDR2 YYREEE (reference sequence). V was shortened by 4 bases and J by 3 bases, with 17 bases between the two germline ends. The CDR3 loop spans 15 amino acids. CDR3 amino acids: CASSEPRQGGYEQYF. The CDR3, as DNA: TGTGCCAGCAGCGAGCCTCGACAGGGAGGCTACGAGCAGTACTTC.

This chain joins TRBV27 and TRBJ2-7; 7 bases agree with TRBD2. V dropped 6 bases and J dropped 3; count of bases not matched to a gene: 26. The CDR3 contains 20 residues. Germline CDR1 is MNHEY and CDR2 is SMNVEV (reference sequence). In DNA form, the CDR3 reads TGTGCCAGCAGCCAAAATAAGGCGGGAGTTCTCTTGAGTTCGAGCTACGAGCAGTACTTC. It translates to CASSQNKAGVLLSSSYEQYF.

The CDR3: CASSEGSGTSGYEQYF. CDR3 nucleotides: TGTGCCAGCAGCGAGGGGTCAGGGACTAGCGGCTACGAGCAGTACTTC. The chain couples TRBV9 to TRBJ2-7, with 11 bases identical to TRBD2. The V gene end was trimmed by 3 bases and the J gene end by 3 bases; junction bases not matched to a gene: 8. The CDR3 runs to 16 residues. CDR1 is SGDLS and CDR2 is YYNGEE in the germline V gene.

The CDR3, as DNA: TGTGCCAGCAGTTTCCCCCCTAGCAGCGGCGGGGAGCTGTTTTTT. Protein product: CASSFPPSSGGELFF. The chain links TRBV27 to TRBJ2-2, with a weak D call TRBD2 (5 bases). The CDR3 covers 15 residues. Germline V CDR1 and CDR2: MNHEY, SMNVEV (reference sequence). V lost 3 bases and J 7 bases, leaving 15 bases between the germline ends.